The following is a TCR beta chain sequence with its context. Those who participated ranged in age from 18 to 89 years and resided in approximately 23 US areas. Categorization into cohorts depended on clinical history that participants reported. Clones were sequenced by immunoSEQ multiplex PCR, and TCRdb holds only the in-frame ones, with some missing. The data contain about 270,000 clones, approximately 85% of them singletons. Trimming removed 3 bases from V and 5 bases from J, with 13 bases in between. Germline V gene sequence: CDR1 SNHLY, CDR2 FYNNEI. This CDR3 comprises 14 residues. The data belong to a study of blood T cell repertoires in COVID-19.

The origin of this receptor is a woman between 50 and 59 years old with acute COVID-19. This rearrangement joins TRBV2 to TRBJ1-2, with D possibly matching TRBD1 (5 bases). Sequenced: PBMCs or T cells enriched from blood (not recorded which). The CDR3 DNA reads as TGTGCCAGCAGTGAGCGCAGGGACTCTTATGGCTACACCTTC. This codes for CASSERRDSYGYTF.